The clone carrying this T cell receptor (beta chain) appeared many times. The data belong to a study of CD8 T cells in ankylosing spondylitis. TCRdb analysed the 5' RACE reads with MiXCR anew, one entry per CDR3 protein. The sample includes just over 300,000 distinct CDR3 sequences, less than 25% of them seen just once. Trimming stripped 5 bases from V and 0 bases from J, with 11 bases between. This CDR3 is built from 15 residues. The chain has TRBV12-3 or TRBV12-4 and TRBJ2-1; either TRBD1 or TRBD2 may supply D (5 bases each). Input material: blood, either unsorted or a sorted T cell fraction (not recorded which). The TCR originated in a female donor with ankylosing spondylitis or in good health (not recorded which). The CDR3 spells CASSPERGSYNEQFF. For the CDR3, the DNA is TGTGCCAGCAGTCCTGAGAGGGGCTCCTACAATGAGCAGTTCTTC.